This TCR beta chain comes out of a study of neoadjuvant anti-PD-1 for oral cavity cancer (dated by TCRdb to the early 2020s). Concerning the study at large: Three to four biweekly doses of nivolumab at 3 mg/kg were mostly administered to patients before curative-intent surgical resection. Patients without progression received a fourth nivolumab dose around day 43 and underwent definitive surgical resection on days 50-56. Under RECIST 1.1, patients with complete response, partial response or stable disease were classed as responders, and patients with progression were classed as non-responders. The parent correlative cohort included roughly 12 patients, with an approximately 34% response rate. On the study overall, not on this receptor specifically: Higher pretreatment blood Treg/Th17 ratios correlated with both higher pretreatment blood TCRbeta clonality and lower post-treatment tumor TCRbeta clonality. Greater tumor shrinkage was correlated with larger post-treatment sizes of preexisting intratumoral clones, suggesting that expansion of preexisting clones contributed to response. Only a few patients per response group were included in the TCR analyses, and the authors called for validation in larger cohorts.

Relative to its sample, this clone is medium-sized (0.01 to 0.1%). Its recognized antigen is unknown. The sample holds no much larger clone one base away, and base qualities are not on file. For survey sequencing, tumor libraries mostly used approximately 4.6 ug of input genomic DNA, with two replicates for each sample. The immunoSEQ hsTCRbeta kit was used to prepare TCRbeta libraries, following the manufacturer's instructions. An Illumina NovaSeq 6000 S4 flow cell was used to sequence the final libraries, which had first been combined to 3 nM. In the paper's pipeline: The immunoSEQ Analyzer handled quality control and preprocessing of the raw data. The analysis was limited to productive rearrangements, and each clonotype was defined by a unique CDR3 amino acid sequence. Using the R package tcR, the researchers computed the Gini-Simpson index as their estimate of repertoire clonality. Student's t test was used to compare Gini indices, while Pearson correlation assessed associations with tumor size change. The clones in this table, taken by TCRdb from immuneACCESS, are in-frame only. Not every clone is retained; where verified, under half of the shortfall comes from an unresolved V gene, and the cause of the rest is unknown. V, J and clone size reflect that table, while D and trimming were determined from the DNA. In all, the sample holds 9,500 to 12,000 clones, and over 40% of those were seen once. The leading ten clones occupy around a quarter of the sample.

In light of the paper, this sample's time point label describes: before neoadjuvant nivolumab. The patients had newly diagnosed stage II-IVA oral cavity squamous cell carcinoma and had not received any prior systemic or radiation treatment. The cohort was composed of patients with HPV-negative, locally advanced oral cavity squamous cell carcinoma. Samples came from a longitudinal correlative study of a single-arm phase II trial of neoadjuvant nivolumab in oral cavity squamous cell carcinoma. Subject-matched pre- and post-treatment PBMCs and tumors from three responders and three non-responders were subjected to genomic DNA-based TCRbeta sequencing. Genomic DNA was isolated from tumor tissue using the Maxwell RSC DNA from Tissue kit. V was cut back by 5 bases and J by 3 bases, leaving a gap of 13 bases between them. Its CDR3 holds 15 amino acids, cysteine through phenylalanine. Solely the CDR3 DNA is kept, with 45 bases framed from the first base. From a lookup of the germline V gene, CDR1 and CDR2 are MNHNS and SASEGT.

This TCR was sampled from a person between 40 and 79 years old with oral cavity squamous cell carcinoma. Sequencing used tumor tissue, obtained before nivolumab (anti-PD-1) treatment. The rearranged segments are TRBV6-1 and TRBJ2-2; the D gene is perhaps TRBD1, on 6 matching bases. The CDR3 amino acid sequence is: CASSPRGQDTGELFF. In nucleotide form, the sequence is TGTGCCAGCAGTCCTCGGGGACAAGACACCGGGGAGCTGTTTTTT.